This T cell receptor beta chain was identified in a study of T cell changes during pregnancy in multiple sclerosis. Clones were read by immunoSEQ multiplex PCR, and TCRdb kept only the in-frame ones, dropping some. Here the sample spans tens of thousands of clones, roughly 90% being singletons. The CDR3 is 14 amino acids. Germline CDR1 and CDR2: SQVTM and ANQGSEA. V shed 4 bases and J shed 3 bases, with 13 bases lying between them. Sample: peripheral blood, taken in the second trimester of pregnancy. This sequence was found in a female donor with multiple sclerosis, enrolled in a pregnancy study. The V and J genes are TRBV29-1 and TRBJ2-1, with D possibly matching TRBD2 (6 bases). The CDR3 sequence: CSVAGDGDYNEQFF. CDR3 nucleotide sequence: TGCAGCGTTGCGGGAGATGGAGACTACAATGAGCAGTTCTTC.